The next 14 T cell receptor beta chains were all read from a single sample in a study of long-term antiretroviral therapy in people with HIV. A v3.0 immunoSEQ assay was performed at survey level. Produced via immunoSEQ multiplex PCR; TCRdb's table is partial and in-frame only. The table shows about 33,000 clones, with over 60% occurring only once. The input for sequencing was unsorted PBMCs, taken 2 years after starting antiretroviral therapy. These receptors originate from a woman between 50 and 59 years old with HIV.

This clone has only one observation. V gene TRBV6-6 combines with J gene TRBJ2-5, with D tentatively TRBD1 (7 bases). V lost 0 bases, J lost 2 bases, and 13 bases lay in between. The germline gives CDR1 MNHNY, CDR2 SVGAGI (reference sequence). CDR3 length: 16 residues. As DNA, the CDR3 is TGTGCCAGCAGTTACTCGCAGGGGGGTGTTCAAGAGACCCAGTACTTC. It specifies CASSYSQGGVQETQYF.

The V gene is TRBV27, the J gene TRBJ1-2, with TRBD1 matching over 11 bases. The CDR3 totals 13 residues. Germline V gene sequence: CDR1 MNHEY, CDR2 SMNVEV (reference sequence). V shed 3 bases and J 8 bases; nucleotides not matched to a gene: 2. CDR3 nucleotides: TGTGCCAGCAGTTTCCGGGACAGGGGGGGCTACACCTTC. This sequence encodes CASSFRDRGGYTF.

The genes are TRBV5-1 and TRBJ2-3, with TRBD2 matching over 12 bases. Germline values: CDR1 SGHRS, CDR2 YFSETQ. This CDR3 spans 16 amino acids. V shed 4 bases and J 4 bases; nucleotides not matched to a gene: 7. For the CDR3, the DNA is TGCGCCAGCAGCCCTGGACTAGCGGGGTTAGCAGATACGCAGTATTTT. This gives the protein CASSPGLAGLADTQYF. Variable domain in full (rest from reference TRBV5-1 and TRBJ2-3): KAGVTQTPRYLIKTRGQQVTLSCSPISGHRSVSWYQQTPGQGLQFLFEYFSETQRNKGNFPGRFSGRQFSNSRSEMNVSTLELGDSALYLCASSPGLAGLADTQYFGPGTRLTVL.

This rearrangement joins TRBV7-8 to TRBJ2-7, with TRBD1 as a possible D gene (5 bases). V was shortened by 3 bases and J by 4 bases, with 13 bases between the two germline ends. Germline loops: CDR1 SGHVS, CDR2 FQNEAQ. This CDR3 comprises 14 residues. Here the CDR3 reads CASSLAGSEYEQYV. CDR3 in DNA: TGTGCCAGCAGCTTGGCAGGGTCTGAATACGAGCAGTACGTC.

The chain employs TRBV6-1 and TRBJ1-3; the match to TRBD1 covers 9 bases. J gave up 8 bases and V 7 bases, and 6 bases lay outside the gene matches. Germline-derived CDR1 and CDR2 are MNHNS and SASEGT. The CDR3 contains 13 residues. CDR3 loop: CASNGQGRDTIYF. The CDR3 nucleotides are TGTGCCAGCAACGGACAGGGGAGGGACACCATATATTTT.

This rearrangement joins TRBV7-9 to TRBJ2-2, with a possible D match to TRBD2 (5 bases). Germline V gene sequence: CDR1 SEHNR, CDR2 FQNEAQ (reference sequence). The ends were cut back, 3 bases at V and 1 base at J, with 6 bases in the middle. CDR3 length: 14 residues. The CDR3 DNA follows: TGTGCCAGCAGCTTCCGGGGGAACACCGGGGAGCTGTTTTTT. Protein sequence: CASSFRGNTGELFF.

The rearrangement uses TRBV28 and TRBJ1-6; D is perhaps TRBD1 (5 bases). The CDR3 consists of 14 residues. The germline V and J ends were trimmed by 8 bases and 10 bases, with 18 bases remaining between them. CDR1 is MDHEN and CDR2 is SYDVKM in the germline V gene. The CDR3 DNA sequence: TGTGCCAGCGGCTCTCGGGCAGGGCACTCACCCCTCCACTTT. It is translated as CASGSRAGHSPLHF.

The genes are TRBV19 and TRBJ2-1, with D perhaps TRBD2 (5 bases). Germline values: CDR1 LNHDA, CDR2 SQIVND (reference sequence). The V end lost 0 bases, the J end lost 2 bases, and 11 bases lay between the germline ends. The CDR3 is 16 amino acids. This CDR3 reads CASSIDTAGTYNEQFF. CDR3 nucleotides: TGTGCCAGTAGTATAGATACTGCCGGGACCTACAATGAGCAGTTCTTC. Together with reference TRBV19 and TRBJ2-1, the CDR3 gives the full variable domain: DGGITQSPKYLFRKEGQNVTLSCEQNLNHDAMYWYRQDPGQGLRLIYYSQIVNDFQKGDIAEGYSVSREKKESFPLTVTSAQKNPTAFYLCASSIDTAGTYNEQFFGPGTRLTVL.

This clone was counted only a few times. The gene calls are TRBV13 and TRBJ2-2; no reliable D call. This CDR3 comprises 15 residues. Between the trimmed V and J ends, which lost 5 bases and 3 bases, there was a span of 13 bases. CDR1 is PRHDT and CDR2 is FYEKMQ in the germline V gene (reference sequence). CDR3 bases: TGTGCCAGCAGCCTGGACGGGTCTGACACCGGGGAGCTGTTTTTT. This sequence encodes CASSLDGSDTGELFF. Looking up the rest from reference TRBV13 and TRBJ2-2 gives the full variable domain: AAGVIQSPRHLIKEKRETATLKCYPIPRHDTVYWYQQGPGQDPQFLISFYEKMQSDKGSIPDRFSAQQFSDYHSELNMSSLELGDSALYFCASSLDGSDTGELFFGEGSRLTVL.

V gene TRBV7-3 combines with J gene TRBJ2-7, with D unresolved. There are 17 residues in the CDR3. CDR1 is SGHTA, CDR2 FQGTGA, per germline. Trimming left V 10 bases short and J 0 bases short, with 25 bases between. CDR3 in DNA: TGTGCCACCCTCTCCCCTAACTACCTTATTCTCTCCTACGAGCAGTACGTC. Translated: CATLSPNYLILSYEQYV.

This rearrangement joins TRBV7-9 to TRBJ2-7, with 8 bases identical to TRBD1. V was clipped by 4 bases and J by 3 bases; unmatched bases: 11. Germline V lookup: CDR1 SEHNR, CDR2 FQNEAQ (reference sequence). This CDR3 is built from 16 residues. The CDR3: CASSYDRGEMDYEQYF. In nucleotides, the CDR3 is TGTGCCAGCAGCTACGACAGGGGAGAGATGGACTACGAGCAGTACTTC.

This clone was counted between two and nine times. The chain is built from TRBV5-1 and TRBJ1-2; 7 bases line up with TRBD1. Germline CDR1 SGHRS, CDR2 YFSETQ. With 2 bases clipped from V and 3 bases from J, the junction kept 1 base outside the gene matches. The CDR3 runs to 13 residues. The CDR3 reads CASSFTGDYGYTF. CDR3 DNA sequence: TGCGCCAGCAGCTTTACAGGGGACTATGGCTACACCTTC.

The chain joins TRBV30 to TRBJ1-2, with 8 nucleotides matching TRBD1. CDR1 is GTSNPN, CDR2 SVGIG, per germline (reference sequence). This CDR3 has 15 residues. V dropped 0 bases and J dropped 4; count of bases not matched to a gene: 7. The CDR3 loop is CAWSVHSGQGYGYTF. As DNA, the CDR3 is TGTGCCTGGAGTGTACATTCCGGACAGGGCTATGGCTACACCTTC.

This chain uses TRBV10-2 with TRBJ2-3; D is ambiguous. CDR3 length: 16 residues. CDR1 WSHSY and CDR2 SAAADI come from the germline V gene. Trimming stripped 2 bases from V and 2 bases from J, with 14 bases between. The CDR3 is CASSETQQRPTDTQYF. CDR3 sequence (DNA): TGCGCCAGCAGTGAGACACAGCAGCGACCCACAGATACGCAGTATTTT.